Below, 31 T cell receptor beta chains from the same sample are listed, as sequenced in a study of blood T cell repertoires in COVID-19. TCRdb's copy holds only in-frame clones and misses some; the assay was immunoSEQ multiplex PCR. The repertoire holds 150,000 to 200,000 clones, with roughly 90% as singletons. The specimen was peripheral blood. The origin of the receptors is a woman aged 45-60 years with acute or convalescent COVID-19.

The chain recombines TRBV30 with TRBJ1-1; D uncertain. CDR1 and CDR2 from the germline V gene are GTSNPN and SVGIG (reference sequence). The CDR3 sequence is 15 residues long. The V end was cut by 5 bases, the J end by 1 base, with 17 bases between. The CDR3 sequence is CAWGGGIKANTEAFF. The DNA of the CDR3 is TGTGCCTGGGGCGGAGGGATAAAGGCGAACACTGAAGCTTTCTTT. The whole variable domain, filled in from reference TRBV30 and TRBJ1-1, reads SQTIHQWPATLVQPVGSPLSLECTVEGTSNPNLYWYRQAAGRGLQLLFYSVGIGQISSEVPQNLSASRPQDRQFILSSKKLLLSDSGFYLCAWGGGIKANTEAFFGQGTRLTVV.

The chain uses TRBV9 and TRBJ1-6; 8 bases agree with TRBD1. J was trimmed by 7 bases and V by 3 bases; bases with no gene match: 3. From germline, CDR1 is SGDLS and CDR2 YYNGEE. CDR3 size: 14 residues. CDR3 in amino acids: CASSARQGNSPLHF. The CDR3 nucleotides are TGTGCCAGCAGCGCGCGACAGGGGAATTCACCCCTCCACTTT.

The chain links TRBV13 to TRBJ2-5, with TRBD2 matching 10 bases. This CDR3 is built from 18 residues. The germline gives CDR1 PRHDT, CDR2 FYEKMQ (reference sequence). Germline trimming cut 3 bases from V and 9 bases from J; bases unmatched to any gene: 19. The CDR3 loop is CASSFTSGETVLKRAQYF. The CDR3 DNA reads as TGTGCCAGCAGCTTTACTAGCGGGGAGACTGTATTGAAGAGAGCCCAGTACTTC.

The gene calls are TRBV11-2 and TRBJ2-1, with 7 bases matching TRBD1. This CDR3 has 13 amino acids. CDR1 and CDR2 (germline): SGHAT, FQNNGV. Unmatched junction bases numbered 8, after V lost 7 bases and J lost 8 bases. CDR3 region: CASTKTGWDEQFF. The CDR3 DNA reads as TGTGCCAGCACCAAGACAGGGTGGGATGAGCAGTTCTTC.

This rearrangement joins TRBV10-2 to TRBJ1-2; a weak D match, TRBD1 (5 bases). Deletions cut 0 bases from V and 4 bases from J, with 6 bases between. Germline V lookup: CDR1 WSHSY, CDR2 SAAADI. This CDR3 spans 13 amino acids. CDR3 nucleotides: TGCGCCAGCAGTGAGTCGGACACCTATGGCTACACCTTC. It translates to CASSESDTYGYTF.

This clone came up once. The CDR3 DNA reads TGTGCCAGCAGCTTACCCCTTCTAGCGGGAGGGGAGACCCAGTACTTC. The encoded protein is CASSLPLLAGGETQYF. V is TRBV7-6 and J is TRBJ2-5; 12 bases match TRBD2. CDR1 and CDR2 from the germline V gene are SGHVS and FNYEAQ. This CDR3 is built from 16 residues. V lost 2 bases and J lost 5; bases outside the gene matches: 6. Filled out from reference TRBV7-6 and TRBJ2-5, the complete variable domain reads GAGVSQSPRYKVTKRGQDVALRCDPISGHVSLYWYRQALGQGPEFLTYFNYEAQQDKSGLPNDRFSAERPEGSISTLTIQRTEQRDSAMYRCASSLPLLAGGETQYFGPGTRLLVL.

J is TRBJ2-3 and V is TRBV10-1; 8 nucleotides agree with TRBD2. CDR3 length equals 17 residues. Germline V gives CDR1 WNHNN, CDR2 SYGVQD (reference sequence). V lost 6 bases, J lost 2 bases, and 13 bases stayed unmatched. In DNA form, the CDR3 reads TGCGCCAGCAGGGAGAGCGGGAGCCCCGAGACCACAGATACGCAGTATTTT. Residues: CASRESGSPETTDTQYF.

This chain links TRBV10-3 with TRBJ1-2; the match to TRBD1 covers 8 bases. Germline V lookup: CDR1 ENHRY, CDR2 SYGVKD. CDR3 size: 12 residues. V was clipped by 6 bases and J by 5 bases; unmatched bases: 2. CDR3 in amino acids: CAISRQGYGYTF. Here the CDR3 DNA reads TGTGCCATCAGCCGACAGGGGTATGGCTACACCTTC.

The chain links TRBV6-4 to TRBJ2-5; D gene unclear. The CDR3 is 9 residues long. V lost 10 bases and J lost 10, with 10 bases in between. Germline lookup yields CDR1 MRHNA and CDR2 SNTAGT. The CDR3 sequence: CAMQKIQYF. The CDR3 DNA sequence: TGTGCCATGCAGAAGATCCAGTACTTC.

The genes are TRBV27 and TRBJ1-6; no clear D. This CDR3 has 15 amino acids. V was pared by 2 bases and J by 10 bases, with 15 bases between. Per germline, CDR1 MNHEY and CDR2 SMNVEV (reference sequence). The CDR3 is CASSLATGIGSPLHF. In DNA form, the CDR3 reads TGTGCCAGCAGTTTAGCGACGGGGATAGGCTCACCCCTCCACTTT.

V gene TRBV10-2 combines with J gene TRBJ1-1, with 7 bases fitting TRBD1. Germline trimming cut 3 bases from V and 3 bases from J; bases unmatched to any gene: 13. Germline assignment: CDR1 WSHSY and CDR2 SAAADI. The CDR3 length is 17 residues. CDR3 bases: TGCGCCAGCAGTGAATTATCCCCGACAGGGCTGGACACTGAAGCTTTCTTT. It is translated as CASSELSPTGLDTEAFF.

The chain employs TRBV14 and TRBJ1-2; possibly TRBD1 for D (6 bases). This CDR3 spans 13 amino acids. V was shortened by 7 bases and J by 8 bases, with 17 bases between the two germline ends. CDR1 SGHDN and CDR2 FVKESK come from the germline V gene. This chain's CDR3 is CASTNYGGAGYTF. The CDR3, as DNA: TGTGCCAGCACCAACTATGGGGGCGCGGGCTACACCTTC.

The chain combines TRBV2 with TRBJ2-7; D is uncertain. The CDR3 has 10 amino acids. The V gene's germline CDR1 is SNHLY and CDR2 FYNNEI. Trimming cost V 5 bases and J 3 bases, with 2 bases left between them. CDR3 amino acids: CASSLYEQYF. CDR3 nucleotide sequence: TGTGCCAGCAGTCTCTACGAGCAGTACTTC.

The genes are TRBV7-3 and TRBJ1-6, with D hard to call. CDR3 length: 16 residues. The germline gives CDR1 SGHTA, CDR2 FQGTGA. V shed 1 base and J shed 5 bases, with 12 bases lying between them. The CDR3 region is CASSLNGGDNNSPLHF. The CDR3 nucleotides read TGTGCCAGCAGCTTAAACGGCGGAGATAATAATTCACCCCTCCACTTT.

V usage is TRBV6-5 and J usage is TRBJ1-5; D is ambiguous. The V end lost 7 bases, the J end lost 0 bases, and 13 bases lay between the germline ends. This CDR3 is built from 15 residues. Germline assignment: CDR1 MNHEY and CDR2 SVGAGI. The CDR3 sequence: CASKEQPYSNQPQHF. In DNA, the CDR3 is TGTGCCAGCAAGGAACAGCCGTATAGCAATCAGCCCCAGCATTTT.

J is TRBJ1-1 and V is TRBV18; no reliable D call. V lost 2 bases, J lost 6 bases, and 19 bases lay in between. The CDR3 loop spans 16 amino acids. In germline, CDR1 is KGHSH, CDR2 LQKENI. CDR3 in amino acids: CASSPSLSARGAEAFF. Written as DNA, the CDR3 is TGTGCCAGCTCACCAAGTTTGAGCGCCCGTGGCGCTGAAGCTTTCTTT.

This sequence joins TRBV7-3 and TRBJ1-2; D is unresolved. Germline-derived CDR1 and CDR2 are SGHTA and FQGTGA. With 5 bases removed from V and 1 base from J, the gap between germline ends came to 8 bases. The CDR3 is 13 amino acids. The CDR3 loop reads CASSAGGNYGYTF. The CDR3 bases are TGTGCCAGCAGCGCCGGCGGTAACTATGGCTACACCTTC.

J is TRBJ2-1 and V is TRBV10-3, with TRBD2 as a possible D gene (5 bases). The germline CDR1 and CDR2 sequences are ENHRY and SYGVKD. This CDR3 is built from 11 residues. Trimming shortened V by 8 bases and J by 8 bases, and 10 bases separated the two germline ends. CDR3 sequence: CAISEGYEQFF. The DNA for the CDR3 is TGTGCCATCTCAGAGGGCTATGAGCAGTTCTTC.

The chain uses TRBV6-2 or TRBV6-3 and TRBJ1-1, with unresolved D. The CDR3 spans 13 residues. CDR1 and CDR2 (germline): MNHEY, SVGEGT. V lost 0 bases to trimming and J lost 7 bases, with 9 bases between them. CDR3 in DNA: TGTGCCAGCAGTTACTCGACTTTCGGTGAAGCTTTCTTT. It codes for CASSYSTFGEAFF.

V usage is TRBV19 and J usage is TRBJ1-1, with D possibly being TRBD1 (6 bases). The CDR3 runs 13 residues. Germline V gene data show CDR1 as LNHDA and CDR2 as SQIVND (reference sequence). V was shortened by 5 bases and J by 0 bases, with 7 bases between the two germline ends. The CDR3 nucleotides read TGTGCCAGTAGTGGACAGATGAACACTGAAGCTTTCTTT. Translation: CASSGQMNTEAFF.

The chain has TRBV19 and TRBJ2-2; D is unresolved. The CDR3 spans 13 residues. The V gene lost 7 bases and the J gene lost 1 base, with 7 bases spanning the gap. Germline CDR1 reads LNHDA; CDR2 reads SQIVND (reference sequence). Here the CDR3 DNA reads TGTGCCAGTAAGCGCCAGAACACCGGGGAGCTGTTTTTT. Its protein is CASKRQNTGELFF.

The rearrangement links TRBV6-5 to TRBJ2-6, with TRBD1 as a possible D gene (6 bases). V shed 9 bases and J shed 3 bases, with 12 bases lying between them. The CDR3 is made up of 14 amino acids. Germline CDR1 reads MNHEY; CDR2 reads SVGAGI. CDR3 DNA: TGTGCCAGTAACAGGGACAATGGGGCCAACGTCCTGACTTTC. It yields the protein CASNRDNGANVLTF.

As concerns this clone: A much larger clone differs by one base, so this may be a read error. This sequence joins TRBV6-6 and TRBJ2-7; D not certain. CDR1 is MNHNY and CDR2 is SVGAGI in the germline V gene (reference sequence). V lost 2 bases and J lost 2, with 4 bases in between. CDR3 size: 12 residues. CDR3 protein: CASSYEPYEQYF. The CDR3 region has the DNA TGTGCCAGCAGTTACGAGCCCTACGAGCAGTACTTC.

V gene TRBV6-5 combines with J gene TRBJ1-6; perhaps TRBD1 as D (5 bases). Between the trimmed V and J ends, which lost 2 bases and 14 bases, there was a span of 13 bases. The CDR3 has 13 residues. CDR1 and CDR2 (germline): MNHEY, SVGAGI. CDR3 sequence (DNA): TGTGCCAGCAGTTACACGCCGGGGGAAGCCCTCCACTTT. Translated: CASSYTPGEALHF.

The DNA of the CDR3 is TGTGCCAGCAGCTTAACCCCGACTAGCGGCAATGAGCAGTTCTTC. It codes for CASSLTPTSGNEQFF. The gene calls are TRBV7-3 and TRBJ2-1; 9 bases map to TRBD2. The CDR3 length is 15 residues. Looked up from germline, CDR1 is SGHTA and CDR2 is FQGTGA. J lost 6 bases, V lost 0 bases, and 3 bases had no gene match.

The rearrangement uses TRBV5-8 and TRBJ2-7, with D perhaps matching TRBD1 (6 bases). Germline V gives CDR1 SGHTS, CDR2 YDEGEE. This CDR3 is 17 amino acids long. With 1 base removed from V and 4 bases from J, the gap between germline ends came to 21 bases. The CDR3: CASSLTGPISEPYEQYF. CDR3 bases: TGTGCCAGCAGCTTGACAGGGCCGATTTCGGAACCTTACGAGCAGTACTTC.

This clone is a singleton in its sample. V usage is TRBV14 and J usage is TRBJ2-7; D is unclear. CDR1 is SGHDN, CDR2 FVKESK, per germline. CDR3 length equals 14 residues. Trimming left V 6 bases short and J 0 bases short, with 12 bases between. The CDR3 here is CASSLRLGSYEQYF. CDR3 coding DNA: TGTGCCAGCAGTCTTAGACTGGGCTCCTACGAGCAGTACTTC.

This rearrangement joins TRBV30 to TRBJ1-1, with D tentatively TRBD1 (5 bases). The CDR3 covers 13 residues. V was pared by 0 bases and J by 5 bases, with 10 bases between. Germline V gene data show CDR1 as GTSNPN and CDR2 as SVGIG (reference sequence). DNA for the CDR3: TGTGCCTGGAGTGTACGGGGGAATACTGAAGCTTTCTTT. Translation gives CAWSVRGNTEAFF. Complete variable domain (other parts from reference TRBV30 and TRBJ1-1): SQTIHQWPATLVQPVGSPLSLECTVEGTSNPNLYWYRQAAGRGLQLLFYSVGIGQISSEVPQNLSASRPQDRQFILSSKKLLLSDSGFYLCAWSVRGNTEAFFGQGTRLTVV.

The chain joins TRBV7-9 to TRBJ2-7; D gene uncertain. V lost 3 bases and J 2 bases, leaving 14 bases between the germline ends. Germline values: CDR1 SEHNR, CDR2 FQNEAQ (reference sequence). This CDR3 is built from 15 residues. The CDR3 nucleotides are TGTGCCAGCAGCTTTCATCTGACAACTCCCTACGAGCAGTACTTC. Translated, it gives CASSFHLTTPYEQYF.

This chain joins TRBV11-3 and TRBJ1-1; 9 bases fit TRBD1. Germline assignment: CDR1 SGHNT and CDR2 YENEEA. V lost 10 bases to trimming and J lost 1 base; unmatched junction nucleotides: 4. The CDR3 covers 13 residues. In nucleotides, the CDR3 is TGTGCCATAGGGACAGGGAAGAACACTGAAGCTTTCTTT. Protein sequence: CAIGTGKNTEAFF.

The V call is TRBV24-1, the J call TRBJ2-1, with 11 bases lining up with TRBD1. Looked up from germline, CDR1 is KGHDR and CDR2 is SFDVKD. Germline trimming cut 7 bases from V and 7 bases from J; bases unmatched to any gene: 8. The CDR3 is 15 amino acids. The DNA for the CDR3 is TGTGCCACCAGGGAAGGGACAGGGGGTAGGAATGAGCAGTTCTTC. As protein: CATREGTGGRNEQFF.